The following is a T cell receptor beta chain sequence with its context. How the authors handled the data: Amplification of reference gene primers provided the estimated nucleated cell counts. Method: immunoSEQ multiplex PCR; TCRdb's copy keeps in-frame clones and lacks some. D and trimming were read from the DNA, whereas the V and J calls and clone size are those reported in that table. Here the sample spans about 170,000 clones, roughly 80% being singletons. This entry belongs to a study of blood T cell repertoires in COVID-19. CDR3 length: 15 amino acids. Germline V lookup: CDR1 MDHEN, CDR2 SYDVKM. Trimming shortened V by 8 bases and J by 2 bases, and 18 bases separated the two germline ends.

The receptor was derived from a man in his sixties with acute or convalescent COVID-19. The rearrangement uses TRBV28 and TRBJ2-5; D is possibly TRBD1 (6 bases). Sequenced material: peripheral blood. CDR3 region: CASGPLQGEQETQYF. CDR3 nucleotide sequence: TGTGCCAGCGGACCTCTACAGGGAGAGCAAGAGACCCAGTACTTC.